This T cell receptor beta chain was identified during a study of identical twins. This clonotype was found a few times. What it binds is unknown. Unique molecular identifiers were in the cDNA, with template-switch universal primer binding. TCRdb fed the 5' RACE reads into MiXCR, producing one record per CDR3 protein. The sample yields some 460,000 distinct CDR3 sequences, approximately 14% seen once. After removal of 4 bases from V and 5 bases from J, the junction contained 15 bases not matched to a gene. CDR3 length: 18 residues. The germline V gene has CDR1 SGHDT and CDR2 YYEEEE. In every case, the donor was a healthy Caucasian. Study-level findings and limits: Partial confounding of zero-insertion analyses by invariant MAIT and iNKT cells was possible. High-abundance cord blood beta clonotypes had fewer insertions; memory repertoires showed none.

The sample was also linked to a second study, of yellow fever vaccine responses in identical twins.

The sequenced material came from CD4+ T cells sorted from blood. This rearrangement joins TRBV5-6 to TRBJ2-1, with 10 bases matching TRBD1. The TCR sequence derives from a woman aged 18-30 years in good health. The CDR3 DNA reads as TGTGCCAGCAGCATCCGGGACAGGGGTAATCCGGTGAACAATGAGCAGTTCTTC. This translates into CASSIRDRGNPVNNEQFF.